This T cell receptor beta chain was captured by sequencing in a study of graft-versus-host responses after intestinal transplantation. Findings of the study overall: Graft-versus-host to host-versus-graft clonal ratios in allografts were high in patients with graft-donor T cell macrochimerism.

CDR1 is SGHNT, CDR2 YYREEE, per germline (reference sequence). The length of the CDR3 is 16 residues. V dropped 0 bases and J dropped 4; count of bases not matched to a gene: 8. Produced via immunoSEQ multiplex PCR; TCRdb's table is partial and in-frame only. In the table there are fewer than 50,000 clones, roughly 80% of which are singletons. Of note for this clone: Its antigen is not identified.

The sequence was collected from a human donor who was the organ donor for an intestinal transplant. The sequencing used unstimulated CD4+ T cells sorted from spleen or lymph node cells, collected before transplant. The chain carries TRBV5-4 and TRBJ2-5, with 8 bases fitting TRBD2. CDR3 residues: CASSLGLATRGETQYF. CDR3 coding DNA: TGTGCCAGCAGCTTGGGACTAGCGACCAGGGGAGAGACCCAGTACTTC.